This is a list of T cell receptor beta chains from one sample in a study of identical twins. Via MiXCR, TCRdb re-called the 5' RACE reads, giving one row per CDR3 protein. The sample lists about 730,000 distinct CDR3 sequences, around 20% seen once, with approximately 4.5% in the top ten. This sample also appeared in a second study, on T cells expressing NK-cell markers.

The sequenced material came from PBMCs. The receptors here all came from a woman aged 18-35 years in good health. The CDR3 runs from the conserved cysteine through the conserved F or W. A D gene is named only where the DNA matches it firmly. Size is omitted from some rows. Given values are once, few, many or a class for expanded clones.

J gene: TRBJ2-4
D gene: TRBD1
V gene: TRBV12-3/TRBV12-4
clone size: -
CDR3 protein: CAISGQGSRGKVKNIQYF
CDR3 DNA: TGTGCCATCAGTGGACAGGGGTCTCGAGGTAAAGTCAAAAACATTCAGTACTTC

J gene: TRBJ2-1
D gene: -
V gene: TRBV12-5
clone size: few
CDR3 protein: CASGSSGGNNEQFF
CDR3 DNA: TGTGCTAGTGGCTCTAGTGGGGGGAACAATGAGCAGTTCTTC

J gene: TRBJ2-7
D gene: TRBD2
V gene: TRBV7-9
clone size: many
CDR3 protein: CASSLAGKVDEQYF
CDR3 DNA: TGTGCCAGCAGCCTAGCGGGAAAGGTGGACGAGCAGTACTTC

J gene: TRBJ1-2
D gene: -
V gene: TRBV19
clone size: -
CDR3 protein: CASSTAGGTLPYGYTF
CDR3 DNA: TGTGCCAGTAGTACCGCCGGGGGAACGCTTCCCTATGGCTACACCTTC

J gene: TRBJ2-4
D gene: -
V gene: TRBV5-1
clone size: -
CDR3 protein: CASSTSLAKNIQYF
CDR3 DNA: TGCGCCAGCAGCACCAGTCTAGCCAAAAACATTCAGTACTTC

J gene: TRBJ2-3
D gene: TRBD1
V gene: TRBV24-1
clone size: -
CDR3 protein: CATSKGRDRGRGDTQYF
CDR3 DNA: TGTGCCACCAGCAAGGGGCGAGACAGGGGGAGAGGAGATACGCAGTATTTT

J gene: TRBJ2-2
D gene: -
V gene: TRBV7-6
clone size: -
CDR3 protein: CASSATRIGAGELFF
CDR3 DNA: TGTGCCAGCAGCGCGACGCGGATTGGCGCCGGGGAGCTGTTTTTT

J gene: TRBJ2-1
D gene: -
V gene: TRBV4-1
clone size: -
CDR3 protein: CASSQIGNEQFF
CDR3 DNA: TGCGCCAGCAGCCAGATAGGCAATGAGCAGTTCTTC

J gene: TRBJ2-1
D gene: TRBD2
V gene: TRBV4-1
clone size: once
CDR3 protein: CASSQPLAGGPGNEQFF
CDR3 DNA: TGCGCCAGCAGCCAGCCCTTAGCGGGGGGGCCGGGTAATGAGCAGTTCTTC

J gene: TRBJ2-5
D gene: -
V gene: TRBV7-9
clone size: -
CDR3 protein: CASSVQGGETQYF
CDR3 DNA: TGTGCCAGCAGCGTGCAGGGGGGAGAGACCCAGTACTTC

J gene: TRBJ2-1
D gene: -
V gene: TRBV19
clone size: -
CDR3 protein: CASSIRGVSYNEQFF
CDR3 DNA: TGTGCCAGTAGTATCCGCGGCGTCTCCTACAATGAGCAGTTCTTC

J gene: TRBJ2-3
D gene: -
V gene: TRBV5-1
clone size: few
CDR3 protein: CASSLVTFTDTQYF
CDR3 DNA: TGCGCCAGCAGCTTGGTGACCTTCACAGATACGCAGTATTTT

J gene: TRBJ1-1
D gene: -
V gene: TRBV12-3/TRBV12-4
clone size: few
CDR3 protein: CASSYNFWDTHTEAFF
CDR3 DNA: TGTGCCAGCAGTTACAATTTTTGGGACACCCACACTGAAGCTTTCTTT

J gene: TRBJ2-3
D gene: -
V gene: TRBV7-8
clone size: -
CDR3 protein: CASNRGRLWTDTQYF
CDR3 DNA: TGTGCCAGCAATCGGGGACGGCTTTGGACAGATACGCAGTATTTT

J gene: TRBJ2-3
D gene: -
V gene: TRBV20-1
clone size: few
CDR3 protein: CSAMAGGPDTDTQYF
CDR3 DNA: TGCAGTGCTATGGCCGGGGGGCCGGACACAGATACGCAGTATTTT